The 14 T cell receptor beta chains reported below all come from one sample, sequenced in a study of cytomegalovirus exposure and HLA in healthy donors. Primers included in the PCR were 60 Vbeta and 13 Jbeta primers. TCRdb keeps only in-frame clones here, not all; method: immunoSEQ multiplex PCR. This table holds 160,000 or so clones, over 75% found once. Sequenced: PBMCs. The receptors here all came from a man aged 35 to 55 in good health and CMV-seropositive.

The chain joins TRBV27 to TRBJ2-2; D is unclear. Trimming removed 1 base from V and 4 bases from J, with 7 bases in between. Germline-derived CDR1 and CDR2 are MNHEY and SMNVEV (reference sequence). The CDR3 contains 14 residues. The DNA for the CDR3 is TGTGCCAGCAGTTTATGGGCAGGCACCGGGGAGCTGTTTTTT. It specifies CASSLWAGTGELFF.

The J gene is TRBJ2-3, the V gene TRBV9; D is undetermined. The V gene lost 0 bases and the J gene lost 4 bases, with 6 bases spanning the gap. The CDR3 extends over 13 amino acids. The V gene's germline CDR1 is SGDLS and CDR2 YYNGEE. CDR3 DNA sequence: TGTGCCAGCAGCGTAGATAGCTCAGATACGCAGTATTTT. It encodes CASSVDSSDTQYF.

The V call is TRBV7-2, the J call TRBJ1-5, with D possibly TRBD1 on 5 matching bases. The CDR3 spans 16 residues. V lost 2 bases and J 4 bases, leaving 15 bases between the germline ends. CDR1 and CDR2 from the germline V gene are SGHTA and FQGNSA. The CDR3 reads CASSLMGRVRNQPQHF. CDR3 nucleotides: TGTGCCAGCAGCTTAATGGGCAGGGTACGGAATCAGCCCCAGCATTTT.

The chain combines TRBV6-6 with TRBJ2-7; 8 nucleotides line up with TRBD1. The V gene's germline CDR1 is MNHNY and CDR2 SVGAGI (reference sequence). The CDR3 loop spans 13 amino acids. The V segment lost 6 bases and the J segment 5 bases; nucleotides outside the gene matches: 6. The CDR3 here is CASRRTGPHEQYF. The CDR3 DNA follows: TGTGCCAGCAGGCGGACAGGGCCCCACGAGCAGTACTTC.

Only a few counts were recorded for this clone. The gene calls are TRBV27 and TRBJ2-7; possibly TRBD2 for D (5 bases). The V gene's germline CDR1 is MNHEY and CDR2 SMNVEV (reference sequence). The V end was cut by 7 bases, the J end by 5 bases, with 18 bases between. The CDR3 loop spans 14 amino acids. CDR3 in DNA: TGTGCCAGCAAGGTTAGGCTAGCAAGACACGAGCAGTACTTC. It encodes CASKVRLARHEQYF.

The chain is built from TRBV5-4 and TRBJ1-4; D perhaps matches TRBD1 (6 bases). Trimming shortened V by 3 bases and J by 7 bases, and 19 bases separated the two germline ends. Germline CDR1 and CDR2: SGHNT and YYREEE (reference sequence). The CDR3 loop spans 16 amino acids. CDR3 residues: CASSWGAGAAFEKLFF. DNA of the CDR3: TGTGCCAGCAGCTGGGGCGCAGGGGCGGCTTTTGAAAAACTGTTTTTT.

This chain links TRBV6-1 with TRBJ1-1, with TRBD1 matching 8 bases. The germline CDR1 and CDR2 sequences are MNHNS and SASEGT. The CDR3 is 17 residues long. Trimming at V came to 3 bases and at J to 9 bases, leaving 18 bases not matched to a gene. The CDR3 nucleotides are TGTGCCAGCAGTGAGGACTTAGTTAGGACAGGGACGGCGAAAGCTTTCTTT. Its translation: CASSEDLVRTGTAKAFF.

The sample holds a few counts of this clone. V usage is TRBV25-1 and J usage is TRBJ2-7, with a tentative D call TRBD2 (6 bases). This CDR3 region has 15 residues. The germline V gene encodes CDR1 MGHDK and CDR2 SYGVNS. Trimming removed 2 bases at V and 3 bases at J, with 14 bases between. This CDR3 is CASSEPGLSGYEQYF. CDR3 coding DNA: TGTGCCAGCAGTGAACCTGGACTATCCGGCTACGAGCAGTACTTC.

Remarks on this clone: At one end, the junction sequence differs from germline, possibly due to a read error. The V and J genes are TRBV12-5 and TRBJ2-6, with D possibly being TRBD1 (5 bases). The CDR3 is made up of 16 amino acids. Germline values: CDR1 LGHNT, CDR2 FRNRAP. The CDR3 DNA reads TGTGCTAGTGGTTCCGGGTGGGTCTCTGGGGCCAACGGCCTGACTTTC. Translation: CASGSGWVSGANGLTF.

The rearrangement uses TRBV10-2 and TRBJ1-1; tentatively, D is TRBD1 (5 bases). V dropped 2 bases and J dropped 1 base, with 5 bases sitting between them. The CDR3 loop spans 13 amino acids. CDR1 is WSHSY, CDR2 SAAADI, per germline. The CDR3 protein is CASSEQGNTEAFF. CDR3 sequence (DNA): TGCGCCAGCAGTGAGCAGGGGAACACTGAAGCTTTCTTT.

The chain employs TRBV19 and TRBJ2-7; D is perhaps TRBD2 (6 bases). The V gene's germline CDR1 is LNHDA and CDR2 SQIVND (reference sequence). Trimming stripped 7 bases from V and 0 bases from J, with 10 bases between. CDR3 length: 13 amino acids. The CDR3 spells CASTAGSSYEQYF. CDR3 in DNA: TGTGCCAGTACCGCGGGGAGCTCCTACGAGCAGTACTTC.

This clone was detected once. V is TRBV4-1 and J is TRBJ1-5; unclear D gene. The CDR3 spans 17 residues. The V end was cut by 0 bases, the J end by 0 bases, with 12 bases between. The V gene's germline CDR1 is MGHRA and CDR2 YSYEKL. The CDR3 nucleotides are TGCGCCAGCAGCCAAGATGGCGGAGCCTATAGCAATCAGCCCCAGCATTTT. As protein: CASSQDGGAYSNQPQHF.

This clone was counted once. This CDR3 reads CASSFGTTGSGELFF. In nucleotides, the CDR3 is TGCGCCAGCAGCTTCGGGACTACCGGAAGCGGGGAGCTGTTTTTT. The chain links TRBV5-1 to TRBJ2-2; 7 bases are a match to TRBD2. CDR3 length: 15 amino acids. Germline CDR1 reads SGHRS; CDR2 reads YFSETQ. J lost 7 bases, V lost 2 bases, and 8 bases had no gene match.

This chain joins TRBV10-3 and TRBJ1-5; D gene ambiguous. The CDR3 covers 13 residues. V lost 10 bases, J lost 1 base, and 11 bases lay in between. Germline assignment: CDR1 ENHRY and CDR2 SYGVKD. The CDR3 DNA is TGTGCCACTGGCTCGGGGAGCAATCAGCCCCAGCATTTT. Translating gives CATGSGSNQPQHF.